Listed below are T cell receptor beta chains from one sample, sequenced in a study of OX40 agonist ivuxolimab in advanced cancers. Profiling relied on immunoSEQ multiplex PCR, and the TCRdb table lists in-frame clones only, not all of them. The sample records about 48,000 clones, about 88% being singletons. The input for sequencing was CD4+ or CD8+ T cells sorted from blood, taken in a trial of the OX40 agonist ivuxolimab. The origin of the receptors is an adult with an advanced solid tumor such as melanoma, head and neck, liver or kidney cancer. The CDR3 runs from the conserved cysteine through the conserved F or W. The D gene is left open where the match is weak. Rows give clone size only sometimes, using once, few, many, or a class for an expanded clone.

- | TRBJ2-5 | TRBV19 | TRBD2 | TGTGCCAGTAGCCGGGGACTAGCGGGAGTCGGGACCCAGTACTTC | CASSRGLAGVGTQYF
- | TRBJ2-1 | TRBV7-2 | - | TGTGCCAGCAGCTTAGGGCTAGATGAGCAGTTCTTC | CASSLGLDEQFF
- | TRBJ1-2 | TRBV7-9 | - | TGTGCCAGCAGCTCCCGTGGGGGGTCGGCCTATGGCTACACCTTC | CASSSRGGSAYGYTF
- | TRBJ2-5 | TRBV2 | TRBD1 | TGTGCCAGCAGGCGGGGGACAGGGCCGCGAGAGACCCAGTACTTC | CASRRGTGPRETQYF
- | TRBJ2-7 | TRBV7-2 | - | TGTGCCAGCAGCTTAGGGGCAGTGAAGAGCTCCTACGAGCAGTACTTC | CASSLGAVKSSYEQYF
- | TRBJ2-7 | TRBV7-2 | TRBD2 | TGTGCCAGCAGCGAAACTAGCGGGGGGGCGGACGAGCAGTACTTC | CASSETSGGADEQYF
- | TRBJ2-3 | TRBV10-3 | - | TGTGCCATCGGGATAGGGGATACGCAGTATTTT | CAIGIGDTQYF
once | TRBJ1-2 | TRBV18 | - | TGTGCCAGCTCACCACAGTCCCACGGCGGAGGAGGGTATGGCTACACCTTC | CASSPQSHGGGGYGYTF
- | TRBJ2-1 | TRBV7-2 | - | TGTGCCAGCAGCTTAGGGGGGGCCGGCAATGAGCAGTTCTTC | CASSLGGAGNEQFF
- | TRBJ2-2 | TRBV11-2 | - | TGTGCCAGCAGCTTAGACAGCGGGGAGCTGTTTTTT | CASSLDSGELFF
- | TRBJ2-5 | TRBV9 | - | TGTGCCAGCAGCCGAGGGCTACAAGAGACCCAGTACTTC | CASSRGLQETQYF
- | TRBJ2-3 | TRBV25-1 | - | TGTGCCAGCAGTACCCCTAGTAGGGAGTATTTT | CASSTPSREYF
- | TRBJ1-1 | TRBV10-1 | - | TGCGCCAGCAGTGGGGCAGGGAGGGACACTGAAGCTTTCTTT | CASSGAGRDTEAFF
- | TRBJ2-3 | TRBV7-2 | - | TGTGCCAGCACCGCGGACCCTAGCACAGATACGCAGTATTTT | CASTADPSTDTQYF
- | TRBJ2-3 | TRBV27 | TRBD2 | TGTGCCAGCAGTTCGGGCGGGAGAACAGATACGCAGTATTTT | CASSSGGRTDTQYF
- | TRBJ1-2 | TRBV19 | - | TGTGCCAGTAGTCCCGGAGGGGTAGGCTCGGGGTATGGCTACACCTTC | CASSPGGVGSGYGYTF
- | TRBJ1-2 | TRBV10-3 | - | TGTGCCATCAGTGGCTCTCCGGGGAGCTATGGCTACACCTTC | CAISGSPGSYGYTF
- | TRBJ1-1 | TRBV27 | - | TGTGCCAGCAGTCTAGGGGGGCTTGGTGAAGCTTTCTTT | CASSLGGLGEAFF
- | TRBJ2-1 | TRBV6-1 | - | TGTGCCAGCAGTGAAGCGGCAGACAGTTCTTTCTACAATGAGCAGTTCTTC | CASSEAADSSFYNEQFF
once | TRBJ2-1 | TRBV6-5 | TRBD2 | TGTGCCACCGGGGGGGCGGGGAATGAGCAGTTCTTC | CATGGAGNEQFF
- | TRBJ1-1 | TRBV7-3 | - | TGTGCCAGCAGCTTCTCCACGGACACTGAAGCTTTCTTT | CASSFSTDTEAFF
once | TRBJ1-6 | TRBV28 | - | TGTGCCAGCACCCGACAGATAAATTCACCCCTCCACTTT | CASTRQINSPLHF
- | TRBJ2-1 | TRBV7-2 | TRBD2 | TGTGCCAGCAGCTCCGGGACTAGCGGGAGGGGTGAGCAGTTCTTC | CASSSGTSGRGEQFF
- | TRBJ1-3 | TRBV11-2 | - | TGTGCCAGCAGCTTATCGACTGGAAACACCATATATTTT | CASSLSTGNTIYF
- | TRBJ2-1 | TRBV2 | - | TGTGCCAGCTTTGGAGACAATGAGCAGTTCTTC | CASFGDNEQFF
- | TRBJ2-6 | TRBV5-1 | - | TGCGCCAGCAGCTTGGTACTCGGGGCTGGGGCCAACGTCCTGACTTTC | CASSLVLGAGANVLTF
- | TRBJ1-6 | TRBV28 | - | TGTGCCAGCAGTTTGTACAATCCACCCCTCCACTTT | CASSLYNPPLHF
once | TRBJ2-1 | TRBV27 | TRBD1 | TGTGCCAGCAGTTGGCGGGGACAGGGGTTACTCAATGAGCAGTTCTTC | CASSWRGQGLLNEQFF
- | TRBJ1-6 | TRBV27 | - | TGTGCCAGCAGCACAATAGGGGCCCGACATGGCCTGGCGGGACTCCACTTT | CASSTIGARHGLAGLHF
- | TRBJ2-5 | TRBV5-4 | - | TGTGCCAGCAGCTTTCAACCCATCCAGGGAGAAGTGACCCAGTACTTC | CASSFQPIQGEVTQYF
- | TRBJ2-5 | TRBV7-9 | - | TGTGCCAGCAGCGAAGCAGGGCTAGGGGAGACCCAGTACTTC | CASSEAGLGETQYF
- | TRBJ2-5 | TRBV28 | - | TGTGCCAGCAGCACTCGGGGGACCCAGTACTTC | CASSTRGTQYF
- | TRBJ1-1 | TRBV10-3 | - | TGTGCCATCAGTGGACGGGAGAACACTGAAGCTTTCTTT | CAISGRENTEAFF
- | TRBJ2-5 | TRBV15 | TRBD1 | TGTGCCACCGAAAACAGGGGGCGCCCGGAGACCCAGTACTTC | CATENRGRPETQYF
- | TRBJ2-1 | TRBV9 | - | TGTGCCAGCGGGGGCTATCTCAATGAGCAGTTCTTC | CASGGYLNEQFF
- | TRBJ1-6 | TRBV15 | TRBD1 | TGTGCCACCTCCCGGACAGGGCTTGAATCACCCCTCCACTTT | CATSRTGLESPLHF
- | TRBJ1-1 | TRBV30 | - | TGTGCCTGGAGTGGGGAGGGGAACACTGAAGCTTTCTTT | CAWSGEGNTEAFF
- | TRBJ1-1 | TRBV5-1 | TRBD1 | TGCGCCAGCAGCGCACCGGACAGGGGCACTGAAGCTTTCTTT | CASSAPDRGTEAFF
once | TRBJ1-5 | TRBV7-9 | - | TGTGCCAGCAGCCGAATGGGGGAAAATCAGCCCCAGCATTTT | CASSRMGENQPQHF
- | TRBJ1-3 | TRBV6-1 | TRBD1 | TGTGCCAGCAGTCAGGGGGTTGGAAACACCATATATTTT | CASSQGVGNTIYF
- | TRBJ1-6 | TRBV9 | - | TGTGCCAGCAGCGTAGGAGCGGAATCACCCCTCCACTTT | CASSVGAESPLHF
few | TRBJ2-2 | TRBV7-3 | - | TGTGCCAGCAGCCCGCTTCCCTACACCGGGGAGCTGTTTTTT | CASSPLPYTGELFF
once | TRBJ1-4 | TRBV16 | - | TGTGCCAGCAGCCAATCGAAGGGGCTTTCAACTAATGAAAAACTGTTTTTT | CASSQSKGLSTNEKLFF
- | TRBJ1-5 | TRBV19 | - | TGTGCCAGTAGTTGGGGGAGGCGGGATCAGCCCCAGCATTTT | CASSWGRRDQPQHF
- | TRBJ2-2 | TRBV11-1 | - | TGTGCCAGCAGCCGGACTACTTCGAACACCGGGGAGCTGTTTTTT | CASSRTTSNTGELFF
- | TRBJ2-2 | TRBV11-1 | - | TGTGCCATCAAAGCCGTGGGGCCGGGGGAGCTGTTTTTT | CAIKAVGPGELFF
- | TRBJ1-2 | TRBV7-9 | - | TGTGCCAGCAGCCGATCAGGGTGGTCTAACTATGGCTACACCTTC | CASSRSGWSNYGYTF
- | TRBJ2-3 | TRBV19 | - | TGTGCCAGTAGTATAGGGCTAAACACAGATACGCAGTATTTT | CASSIGLNTDTQYF
once | TRBJ2-2 | TRBV2 | TRBD1 | TGTGCCAGCAGGGTGACAGGGGGCCTGGGGGAGCTGTTTTTT | CASRVTGGLGELFF
few | TRBJ2-7 | TRBV30 | - | TGTGCCTGGAGGGGGCTAGCTATGGAGCAGTACTTC | CAWRGLAMEQYF
- | TRBJ2-5 | TRBV7-8 | - | TGTGCCAGCAGCTTCGCTGGTCTGGGTGCGGGGGCTGATGAGACCCAGTACTTC | CASSFAGLGAGADETQYF
- | TRBJ2-3 | TRBV6-4 | TRBD2 | TGTGCCAGCAGGCTCAGGGACGTAGCGGGGGTTACCGATAGCACAGATACGCAGTATTTT | CASRLRDVAGVTDSTDTQYF
- | TRBJ2-6 | TRBV15 | - | TGTGCCACCAGCAGGTCTGGGGTTGGGGCCAACGTCCTGACTTTC | CATSRSGVGANVLTF
- | TRBJ2-1 | TRBV5-1 | TRBD2 | TGCGCCAGCAGCACCGCCTGGGGAAGCGGGAGTAACAATGAGCAGTTCTTC | CASSTAWGSGSNNEQFF
- | TRBJ2-7 | TRBV30 | - | TGTGCCTGGAGTCTGGGAAACTCGGACGAGCAGTACTTC | CAWSLGNSDEQYF
- | TRBJ1-1 | TRBV6-6 | TRBD1 | TGTGCCAGCAGTTACCGGGGGACAGCCGAAGCTTTCTTT | CASSYRGTAEAFF
- | TRBJ1-6 | TRBV5-4 | - | TGTGCCAGCAGCACTCCGGGGTCACCCCTCCACTTT | CASSTPGSPLHF